Shown below are 7 T cell receptor beta chains from a single sample sequenced in a study of T cells after yellow fever vaccination. TCRdb recomputed calls from the 5' RACE reads with MiXCR, one row per CDR3 protein. The sample lists 400,000 to 450,000 distinct CDR3 sequences, roughly 20% occurring once. Sample: PBMCs, taken before the yellow fever booster vaccination. These receptors came from a man aged 18 to 30 who received the YFV17D yellow fever vaccine.

This clonotype was counted between two and nine times. The CDR3 loop is CASSLDPRENEKLFF. CDR3 bases: TGCGCCAGCAGCTTGGACCCGAGAGAGAATGAAAAACTGTTTTTT. The chain employs TRBV5-1 and TRBJ1-4; D uncertain. The CDR3 runs to 15 residues. V lost 0 bases and J 5 bases, leaving 11 bases between the germline ends. Germline values: CDR1 SGHRS, CDR2 YFSETQ.

The chain combines TRBV5-4 with TRBJ2-2; 11 nucleotides match TRBD2. The germline V gene encodes CDR1 SGHNT and CDR2 YYREEE (reference sequence). V was pared by 7 bases and J by 3 bases, with 5 bases of the junction left unmatched. This CDR3 spans 15 amino acids. In DNA, the CDR3 is TGTGCCAGCCGTGGGACTAGCGGAGACACCGGGGAGCTGTTTTTT. It specifies CASRGTSGDTGELFF.

This clonotype appeared a few times. The chain recombines TRBV11-2 with TRBJ2-7; tentatively, D is TRBD1 (6 bases). V was shortened by 2 bases and J by 4 bases, with 9 bases between the two germline ends. This CDR3 has 13 amino acids. Germline lookup yields CDR1 SGHAT and CDR2 FQNNGV. CDR3 nucleotide sequence: TGTGCCAGCAGCTTAACAGGGTTATACGAGCAGTACTTC. It translates to CASSLTGLYEQYF.

This clonotype was seen only a few times. The chain uses TRBV11-2 and TRBJ2-1; D not certain. Germline assignment: CDR1 SGHAT and CDR2 FQNNGV. The V end lost 1 base, the J end lost 8 bases, and 9 bases lay between the germline ends. This CDR3 contains 13 residues. The CDR3 region has the DNA TGTGCCAGCAGCTTAGCTCAGCGCCATGAGCAGTTCTTC. It codes for CASSLAQRHEQFF.

The gene calls are TRBV6-5 and TRBJ2-7, with D possibly being TRBD2 (5 bases). Germline V CDR1 and CDR2: MNHEY, SVGAGI. The CDR3 is 13 residues long. Trimming removed 4 bases at V and 3 bases at J, with 10 bases between. For the CDR3, the DNA is TGTGCCAGCAGTTTAGGAGGAAACTACGAGCAGTACTTC. This translates into CASSLGGNYEQYF.

The chain couples TRBV20-1 to TRBJ1-2; 9 nucleotides agree with TRBD1. This CDR3 is 14 amino acids long. Germline V CDR1 and CDR2: DFQATT, SNEGSKA (reference sequence). Unmatched junction bases numbered 5, after V lost 0 bases and J lost 6 bases. This chain's CDR3 is CSARENRGHHGYTF. Written as DNA, the CDR3 is TGCAGTGCTAGAGAGAACAGGGGGCACCATGGCTACACCTTC.

The genes are TRBV11-3 and TRBJ2-6; no reliable D call. The CDR3 has 15 amino acids. Trimming stripped 5 bases from V and 2 bases from J, with 10 bases between. CDR1 is SGHNT and CDR2 is YENEEA in the germline V gene. The CDR3 spells CASSQNRAGANVLTF. CDR3 DNA: TGTGCCAGCAGCCAAAATCGGGCTGGGGCCAACGTCCTGACTTTC.